This T cell receptor beta chain was observed in a study of cytomegalovirus exposure and HLA in healthy donors (dated by TCRdb to 2016 to 2017). About the full investigation: An earlier analysis of approximately 640 of the donors reported 250 to 350 Gb of sequence data and 117 million unique TCR beta sequences from around 200 million T cells. In a later analysis, previously published TCR beta repertoires from hundreds of donors were re-analyzed and high-resolution HLA genotyping was added so that TCR occurrence patterns could be studied. To predict cytomegalovirus infection status, the study brought together high-throughput TCR immunosequencing, statistical association of individual TCRs with disease status, and machine learning. The number of donors typed differed by locus, with roughly 629-640 for A, B, C, DRB1 and DQB1, 522 for DQA1, nearly 610 for DPA1, and 400 to 490 for DPB1. Of the 300 to 400 genotyped donors, about 80% fell in the genetic ancestry cluster associated with self-reported Caucasian donors. Rather than drawing on any new phenotypic data, the later analysis identified candidate immune exposures from TCR beta sequences and the way those sequences occurred across donors. In a later genetic analysis, genome-wide SNP genotypes for about 55% of the roughly 700 donors were used, and that subset was treated as a discovery cohort. Donor age, sex, ethnicity and CMV serostatus were compiled together with the repertoire data. To decide whether each TCR beta V gene segment behaved as functional or pseudogenic, an earlier analysis of approximately 620 of the donors relied on high-throughput TCR beta sequencing. Approximately 310 gigabases of sequencing data and 70 million to 95 million unique TCR sequences made up an early release that covered 500 to 700 HLA-typed donors. All discovery cohort repertoires had been generated on a single sequencing platform. Using immunosequencing, the study profiled T cell repertoires from 666 subjects and related those repertoires to cytomegalovirus serostatus. A separate validation cohort of roughly 120 different subjects was used in addition to the 666-subject first cohort. On average, over 200,000 unique TCR beta nucleotide sequences were sequenced per donor among fewer than 500 genotyped donors of the cohort, with roughly 20% of those sequences being non-productive. About five DR-DQ haplotypes were treated as single units for association and clustering because of strong linkage in the cohort. The study aimed to test whether signatures of past pathogen exposure could be identified by cataloging public T cell receptors. Class I and class II HLA loci were covered by the typing at four-digit resolution. The study at large found these results: In a later genetic analysis, a missense DCLRE1C variant was associated with V-gene and J-gene trimming of TCR beta chains, and the association was replicated in an independent cohort. In a later genetic analysis, fewer N-insertions in productive TCRs were reported among donors in an Asian-associated ancestry cluster than the roughly 700-donor mean. Cytomegalovirus status was reported to be diagnosed by the classifier with high specificity and sensitivity in both the original and validation cohorts. In an earlier analysis of roughly 500 of the donors, most TCR beta V segments appeared in productive rearrangements about 87% or about 30% of the time, broadly matching IMGT annotations. The earlier analysis of approximately 590 of the donors excluded approximately 15 rarely observed V segments, including chromosome 9 orphons, because counts were too low. Because the 87-base-pair reads could not distinguish some IMGT-functional V segments, including TRBV6-2 and TRBV6-3, those segments were excluded. A total of 150 or so TCR beta chains were listed by the study as associated with cytomegalovirus. The authors suggested that the approach could potentially be extended to other disease states and immunological phenotypes. CMV serostatus was the only immune exposure information available for the cohort. Specific HLA alleles were associated with 18,000 or so TCR beta sequences at a false discovery rate of 0.05 in a later analysis. In vitro tests confirmed that a few of the cytomegalovirus-associated TCR beta chains recognize cytomegalovirus antigens. The cohort was sequenced for TCR beta chains only, and without alpha or paired-chain data the features that could be detected were limited. A cluster of highly shared sequence variants was judged likely to represent a technical artifact of the sequencing pipeline. Assigning TCR associations to individual alleles was difficult when HLA alleles, especially DR and DQ, strongly co-occurred. While some public TCRs were present in many individuals, most TCR sequences turned up only very rarely across donors. In a later analysis, several top co-occurrence clusters were reported to appear linked to parvovirus B19, influenza, CMV and Epstein-Barr virus. A further reported finding was that TCR beta sequences accurately predicted the HLA-A and HLA-B alleles for most subjects in the first cohort. Compared with equally common non-associated chains, HLA-associated TCR beta chains in a later analysis were more clonally expanded and had lower generation probabilities. In a later analysis, TCR association rates were found to vary across HLA loci, with the most associated TCRs seen for DRB1 alleles and the fewest for HLA-C alleles. Linkage disequilibrium might explain the correlated functional status among segregating V segments, but an unknown experimental factor could not be excluded. Because HLA typing was missing for some donors at each locus, association tests included only the typed subset. In a later analysis, most CMV-associated TCR beta chains were found to appear HLA-restricted, with HLA associations seemingly driven largely by CMV exposure. Sequencing depth was assumed to be roughly uniform across donors in the presence/absence analyses, though that assumption may not hold.

For this clone: The antigen this receptor binds is unknown. No quality values exist for individual bases; no much larger clone is one base distant.

Here V drops 5 bases and J drops 6 bases, and the junction holds 2 bases not matched to any gene. CDR1 is given as MNHNY and CDR2 as SVGAGI, both from the germline V gene (reference sequence). Including cysteine and phenylalanine, the CDR3 has 14 amino acids. Only the CDR3 DNA stays, 42 bases, in frame from base 1. Receptor amplification or capture employed the immunoSEQ multiplex PCR assay. A mixture of 60 forward primers for TCR Vbeta segments and 13 reverse primers for TCR Jbeta segments was used in the multiplex PCR. The CDR3 region of rearranged TCR beta genes was amplified from genomic DNA by a multiplex PCR assay. The Illumina HiSeq System was used to sequence the amplified TCR beta libraries as 87-base-pair reads. The original methods were these. A later analysis tallied 75 million to 95 million unique TCR beta chains across the 550 to 850 repertoires, and about 12 million of those chains were shared by two or more donors. Raw reads were error-corrected and collapsed into unique sequences by a nearest-neighbor algorithm in which closely related sequences were merged to remove PCR and sequencing errors. CDR3 sequences were aligned to IMGT reference sequences to assign V, D and J gene segments. For a sequence to be retained, a match of at least six nucleotides was required to both a V gene segment and a J gene segment. Rearrangements were called productive when the CDR3 lacked stop codons and stayed in frame with V and J; all others were non-productive. CDR3 was defined according to IMGT convention as the region running from the second conserved V-encoded cysteine to the conserved J-encoded phenylalanine. The earlier analysis of about 620 of the donors excluded sequences that lacked an unambiguous match to a single V gene segment. An earlier analysis of approximately 590 of the donors called V segments functional above 56.7% productive rearrangements and segregating when the between-donor standard deviation exceeded 5%. To diagnose cytomegalovirus status from the catalog of TCR beta chain sequences, a statistical classification framework was built. A later analysis assigned V and J genes by comparing TCR nucleotide sequences with IMGT/GENE-DB human TR gene sequences. The TCRdist pipeline was used in a later analysis to assign CDR3 sequences and most-parsimonious VDJ recombination scenarios. In a later analysis, each TCR beta chain was defined by its CDR3 amino acid sequence together with its V-gene family, and reads without a unique V-gene family were excluded. To address suspected cross-contamination and a sequencing artifact, a later analysis removed over 500 highly shared, low-generation-probability nucleotide sequences. In a later analysis, a clonal expansion index was calculated for each public chain from normalized within-repertoire ranks of inferred template counts. A later analysis computed generation probabilities with a VDJ recombination model fitted to out-of-frame rearrangements, and checked the results against IGoR. In a later analysis, hypergeometric tests were used to score TCR-TCR, TCR-HLA and TCR-CMV co-occurrence, with a repertoire-size bias correction applied to TCR pairs. In a later analysis, false discovery rates were estimated by permuting HLA or CMV assignments 20 times. In a later analysis, co-occurring TCRs were grouped with DBSCAN, and TCRdist sequence similarity was added when clustering was performed within HLA-allele-positive subsets. Repertoires with fewer than 30,000 or more than 120,000 public chains, plus five repertoires with anomalous nucleotide sharing, were excluded from co-occurrence clustering. Here the immuneACCESS table is served through TCRdb, limited to in-frame sequences with V and J called. Missing clones are a known gap in these copies; in checked studies unresolved V genes cover under half, and the rest lacks a known reason. The V and J calls and clone size come from that table; D and trimming were worked out from the DNA. Present in this sample are 140,000 or so clones, 80% to 85% of which were seen just once. Of the sample, about 1.3% is held by the ten largest clones.

In total, more than 500 healthy bone marrow donors made up the cohort. Cohort members were all nominally healthy when sampled, although unrecorded immune exposures were likely present. The donor was CMV seronegative and belonged to the group of over 350 seronegative cohort members. A peripheral blood sample was provided by each donor, and peripheral blood mononuclear cells were used for TCR beta sequencing. The Qiagen DNeasy Blood Extraction Kit was used to extract genomic DNA from the blood cell samples. Input material: PBMCs. Rearrangement joined TRBV6-6 to TRBJ1-4; TRBD1 matches 11 bases in the middle. The clonotype originates from a female donor in good health and CMV-seronegative. At the DNA level, the sequence is TGTGCCAGCAGTACGGGACAGGGGGATGAAAAACTGTTTTTT. This codes for CASSTGQGDEKLFF.